These 27 T cell receptor beta chains came from one sample sequenced in a study of blood T cell dynamics during melanoma immunotherapy. Sequenced by immunoSEQ multiplex PCR; TCRdb stores in-frame clones only, minus some. The top ten clones hold about 1.4% of a sample with about 1,300 clones, 85% to 90% of them seen once. The time point here: pre-treatment baseline. The input for sequencing was effector memory CD8+ T cells from blood, taken from a patient treated with checkpoint blockade. The receptors derive from a human donor with melanoma.

V gene TRBV5-5 combines with J gene TRBJ1-4, with TRBD1 as a possible D gene (6 bases). CDR3 length: 15 amino acids. V was trimmed by 4 bases and J by 1 base, leaving 11 bases between them. Germline assignment: CDR1 SGHKS and CDR2 YYEKEE (reference sequence). This CDR3 is CASSRGQITNEKLFF. The CDR3 bases are TGTGCCAGCAGCAGAGGACAGATAACTAATGAAAAACTGTTTTTT. The full variable domain, completed using reference TRBV5-5 and TRBJ1-4, is DAGVTQSPTHLIKTRGQQVTLRCSPISGHKSVSWYQQVLGQGPQFIFQYYEKEERGRGNFPDRFSARQFPNYSSELNVNALLLGDSALYLCASSRGQITNEKLFFGSGTQLSVL.

This clone occurred a few times. The chain has TRBV7-9 and TRBJ1-5, with D possibly TRBD1 on 6 matching bases. This CDR3 is built from 14 residues. Germline V gene sequence: CDR1 SEHNR, CDR2 FQNEAQ (reference sequence). Trimming stripped 0 bases from V and 4 bases from J, with 7 bases between. CDR3 in amino acids: CASSLAGGNQPQHF. CDR3 DNA: TGTGCCAGCAGCTTAGCAGGGGGGAATCAGCCCCAGCATTTT.

The chain recombines TRBV6-1 with TRBJ2-3, with TRBD2 identical over 10 bases. The length of the CDR3 is 16 residues. Trimming took 2 bases from V and 4 from J; bases not matched to a gene: 6. Germline-derived CDR1 and CDR2 are MNHNS and SASEGT. The CDR3: CASSERAGGLADTQYF. The CDR3 DNA sequence: TGTGCCAGCAGTGAACGAGCGGGGGGGCTGGCAGATACGCAGTATTTT.

The rearrangement joins TRBV7-8 to TRBJ1-5; D not resolved. The V gene lost 1 base and the J gene lost 0 bases, with 7 bases spanning the gap. The CDR3 contains 15 residues. Germline V CDR1 and CDR2: SGHVS, FQNEAQ. The CDR3 sequence is CASSLEGYSNQPQHF. The CDR3 nucleotides read TGTGCCAGCAGCTTAGAGGGTTATAGCAATCAGCCCCAGCATTTT.

This chain joins TRBV2 and TRBJ2-5; a weak D match, TRBD1 (6 bases). The germline gives CDR1 SNHLY, CDR2 FYNNEI. CDR3 length: 16 amino acids. The V end was cut by 9 bases, the J end by 4 bases, with 24 bases between. DNA of the CDR3: TGTGCCAGTCCCTCGGTGAGGGCGTCAGGGGCAGAGACCCAGTACTTC. It yields the protein CASPSVRASGAETQYF. The full variable domain, completed using reference TRBV2 and TRBJ2-5, is EPEVTQTPSHQVTQMGQEVILRCVPISNHLYFYWYRQILGQKVEFLVSFYNNEISEKSEIFDDQFSVERPDGSNFTLKIRSTKLEDSAMYFCASPSVRASGAETQYFGPGTRLLVL.

The chain carries TRBV7-7 and TRBJ2-1, with 13 bases identical to TRBD2. Germline-derived CDR1 and CDR2 are SSHAT and FNYEAQ (reference sequence). The CDR3 loop spans 17 amino acids. The V gene end was trimmed by 5 bases and the J gene end by 0 bases; junction bases not matched to a gene: 4. The CDR3: CASSPTSGGVSYNEQFF. Here the CDR3 DNA reads TGTGCCAGCAGCCCCACTAGCGGGGGGGTCTCCTACAATGAGCAGTTCTTC.

CDR3 nucleotides: TGCGCCAGCAGCCCCTTTAGGACAGGGGCCCCAGAGACCCAGTACTTC. Protein product: CASSPFRTGAPETQYF. The chain carries TRBV5-1 and TRBJ2-5; 9 bases match TRBD1. After removal of 4 bases from V and 4 bases from J, the junction contained 11 bases not matched to a gene. Germline V gene lookup returns CDR1 SGHRS and CDR2 YFSETQ. The CDR3 extends over 16 amino acids.

This chain connects TRBV11-2 to TRBJ2-1, with TRBD2 matching 16 bases. V lost 6 bases and J lost 7; bases outside the gene matches: 9. There are 17 residues in the CDR3. Per the germline V gene, CDR1 is SGHAT and CDR2 is FQNNGV. The DNA for the CDR3 is TGTGCCAGCAGTCAAAGTGGGACTAGCGGGAGGGTGAATGAGCAGTTCTTC. As protein: CASSQSGTSGRVNEQFF.

This clone has only one observation. The rearrangement links TRBV4-3 to TRBJ2-7; no firm D call. There are 13 residues in the CDR3. Germline lookup yields CDR1 LGHNA and CDR2 YSLEER. The V and J ends lost 1 base and 2 bases respectively, with 6 bases between them. As DNA, the CDR3 is TGCGCCAGCAGCCAAGGCCGAACCTACGAGCAGTACTTC. This codes for CASSQGRTYEQYF.

The rearrangement links TRBV5-1 to TRBJ2-2; 7 bases map to TRBD2. The J segment lost 2 bases and the V segment lost 4 bases, leaving 11 bases of the junction unmatched. The CDR3 sequence is 17 residues long. CDR1 and CDR2 (germline): SGHRS, YFSETQ. The CDR3 nucleotides read TGCGCCAGCAGCCCGCCGGGGAGCGGGGATAACACCGGGGAGCTGTTTTTT. Its translation is CASSPPGSGDNTGELFF.

J is TRBJ2-1 and V is TRBV6-5; D call uncertain. There are 12 residues in the CDR3. V lost 8 bases to trimming and J lost 3 bases, with 8 bases between them. The germline V gene has CDR1 MNHEY and CDR2 SVGAGI. CDR3 nucleotides: TGTGCCAGCCAGGATGGCTACAATGAGCAGTTCTTC. It codes for CASQDGYNEQFF.

This chain links TRBV19 with TRBJ2-2, with 9 bases that match TRBD1. Germline V gives CDR1 LNHDA, CDR2 SQIVND (reference sequence). After removal of 6 bases from V and 4 bases from J, the junction contained 3 bases not matched to a gene. The CDR3 extends over 14 amino acids. The CDR3 sequence is CASSRTGATGELFF. In DNA, the CDR3 is TGTGCCAGTAGCCGGACAGGGGCCACCGGGGAGCTGTTTTTT.

This chain connects TRBV4-2 to TRBJ2-1, with TRBD1 matching 11 bases. CDR1 and CDR2 from the germline V gene are LGHNA and YNFKEQ. V trimming: 3 bases; J trimming: 4 bases; junction bases outside the gene matches: 5. This CDR3 comprises 16 residues. The CDR3 sequence is CASSQSDRGQYNEQFF. CDR3 DNA: TGTGCCAGCAGCCAGTCGGACAGGGGGCAATACAATGAGCAGTTCTTC.

The chain links TRBV10-2 to TRBJ1-1, with D uncertain. Germline lookup yields CDR1 WSHSY and CDR2 SAAADI. Trimming took off 1 base at V and 1 base at J, with 4 bases between the two ends. CDR3 size: 13 residues. Written as DNA, the CDR3 is TGCGCCAGCAGTGAGTTTCGGAACACTGAAGCTTTCTTT. It yields the protein CASSEFRNTEAFF.

CDR3 bases: TGTGCCAGCAGCGTCGAGAGGGTCGGGGGGAACACCGGGGAGCTGTTTTTT. It codes for CASSVERVGGNTGELFF. This chain joins TRBV9 and TRBJ2-2; D possibly corresponds to TRBD2 (6 bases). Germline V gene sequence: CDR1 SGDLS, CDR2 YYNGEE. Trimming stripped 2 bases from V and 1 base from J, with 15 bases between. CDR3 length equals 17 residues.

The chain links TRBV7-4 to TRBJ2-2, with 8 bases that match TRBD1. The V segment lost 4 bases and the J segment 12 bases; nucleotides outside the gene matches: 13. Germline CDR1 reads SGHVT; CDR2 reads SQSDAQ. The CDR3 is 15 residues long. CDR3 region: CASSSRDRLINQLFF. As DNA, the CDR3 is TGTGCCAGCAGCTCCAGGGACAGGCTTATCAATCAGCTGTTTTTT.

This chain connects TRBV2 to TRBJ1-1; D not resolved. Trimming pared 5 bases from V and 0 bases from J, leaving 7 bases between. The V gene's germline CDR1 is SNHLY and CDR2 FYNNEI. The CDR3 totals 13 residues. The CDR3 spells CASSNMLNTEAFF. The CDR3 DNA sequence: TGTGCCAGCAGTAACATGTTGAACACTGAAGCTTTCTTT.

J is TRBJ2-1 and V is TRBV6-6, with 12 nucleotides matching TRBD2. The ends lost 2 bases at V and 4 bases at J; junction bases unmatched: 0. The CDR3 runs 15 residues. CDR1 MNHNY and CDR2 SVGAGI come from the germline V gene (reference sequence). The CDR3 here is CASSYTSGGYNEQFF. In DNA form, the CDR3 reads TGTGCCAGCAGTTACACTAGCGGGGGGTACAATGAGCAGTTCTTC.

This chain connects TRBV19 to TRBJ1-1; 8 bases are shared with TRBD1. V trimming: 5 bases; J trimming: 6 bases; junction bases outside the gene matches: 11. The germline CDR1 and CDR2 sequences are LNHDA and SQIVND (reference sequence). The CDR3 sequence is 15 residues long. CDR3 DNA sequence: TGTGCCAGTAGTCTCGCCGGGACAGGTAGTCCTGAAGCTTTCTTT. Translating gives CASSLAGTGSPEAFF.

This chain connects TRBV10-2 to TRBJ2-7; D is undetermined. CDR3 size: 14 residues. V was shortened by 6 bases and J by 0 bases, with 12 bases between the two germline ends. CDR1 and CDR2 from the germline V gene are WSHSY and SAAADI. The CDR3 region is CASRLDWGSYEQYF. The DNA for the CDR3 is TGCGCCAGCAGGCTTGACTGGGGCTCCTACGAGCAGTACTTC.

The chain recombines TRBV28 with TRBJ1-2; the D gene is possibly TRBD1 (6 bases). The V end lost 2 bases, the J end lost 0 bases, and 13 bases lay between the germline ends. In germline, CDR1 is MDHEN, CDR2 SYDVKM. The CDR3 has 16 amino acids. The CDR3: CASSLIHREANYGYTF. The DNA of the CDR3 is TGTGCCAGCAGTTTAATACACAGGGAAGCTAACTATGGCTACACCTTC.

The rearrangement uses TRBV9 and TRBJ2-3; 10 nucleotides match TRBD2. This CDR3 has 16 amino acids. The V segment lost 0 bases and the J segment 6 bases; nucleotides outside the gene matches: 7. Germline V lookup: CDR1 SGDLS, CDR2 YYNGEE. CDR3 bases: TGTGCCAGCAGCGTAGGTCAGCGGGAGGGTACGGATACGCAGTATTTT. It yields the protein CASSVGQREGTDTQYF.

The chain carries TRBV19 and TRBJ1-5, with D possibly matching TRBD1 (6 bases). Germline CDR1 and CDR2: LNHDA and SQIVND (reference sequence). Trimming shortened V by 5 bases and J by 1 base, and 18 bases separated the two germline ends. The CDR3 length is 17 residues. CDR3 loop: CASSPPDRVLSNQPQHF. The CDR3 DNA reads TGTGCCAGTAGTCCCCCGGACAGAGTTTTGAGCAATCAGCCCCAGCATTTT.

This clone was detected a few times. The chain is built from TRBV25-1 and TRBJ2-2; 10 bases fit TRBD2. There are 15 residues in the CDR3. Germline trimming cut 6 bases from V and 4 bases from J; bases unmatched to any gene: 5. Germline V gene data show CDR1 as MGHDK and CDR2 as SYGVNS. CDR3 sequence (DNA): TGTGCCAGCAGCTCCTTAGCGGGGGGCACCGGGGAGCTGTTTTTT. It yields the protein CASSSLAGGTGELFF.

This clone was found once. The chain recombines TRBV28 with TRBJ2-1, with 9 positions matching TRBD2. V was pared by 3 bases and J by 2 bases, with 2 bases of the junction left unmatched. The CDR3 is 15 amino acids. In germline, CDR1 is MDHEN, CDR2 SYDVKM. The CDR3 reads CASSLRGGTYNEQFF. The CDR3 DNA is TGTGCCAGCAGTTTGCGGGGGGGGACCTACAATGAGCAGTTCTTC.

The gene calls are TRBV9 and TRBJ2-2; D might be TRBD2 (6 bases). Trimming cost V 5 bases and J 4 bases, with 12 bases left between them. CDR1 and CDR2 (germline): SGDLS, YYNGEE. This CDR3 has 14 residues. The DNA for the CDR3 is TGTGCCAGCAGAGTTGGAGGGAGCACCGGGGAGCTGTTTTTT. Translated: CASRVGGSTGELFF.

The rearrangement links TRBV4-3 to TRBJ2-7, with D maybe TRBD1 (5 bases). V gave up 1 base and J gave up 5 bases, with 15 bases separating them. This CDR3 has 15 amino acids. The germline CDR1 and CDR2 sequences are LGHNA and YSLEER. CDR3 sequence reads: CASSQVLRDTDEQYF. The CDR3 coding sequence is TGCGCCAGCAGCCAAGTCCTCAGGGATACAGACGAGCAGTACTTC.